This note documents a single T cell receptor (beta chain) sequence. Its antigen is not known. This may arise from a read error, as a much more abundant clone is one base away. The entry originates in a study of T-cell memory formation after mild COVID-19. Notes on the study in general: Chiefly within CM and EM were the contracting CD4+ clones; CD8+ ones were within EMRA. Still unconfirmed is whether the second-wave clones peaking on day 37 recognized SARS-CoV-2.

V was clipped by 5 bases and J by 5 bases; unmatched bases: 11. There are 16 residues in the CDR3. Per germline, CDR1 SGHRS and CDR2 YFSETQ. TCRdb re-derived calls from the 5' RACE reads in MiXCR, one entry per CDR3 protein. The table lists a few hundred thousand distinct CDR3 sequences, 20% of them singletons. V usage is TRBV5-1 and J usage is TRBJ2-5; TRBD2 agrees at 11 bases. The sequence came from a man aged 18-30 years who had mild COVID-19 (a few samples of this study predate the infection). Cell type and time point are not known. The sequencing sample was made of PBMCs or a T cell subset sorted from them (not recorded which). CDR3 coding DNA: TGCGCCAGCAGATCGGGACTAGCGGCGACTCTGGAGACCCAGTACTTC. As protein: CASRSGLAATLETQYF.